This passage covers 15 T cell receptor beta chains from one sample sequenced in a study of blood T cells in healthy people across ages. With a J-beta primer mix and a sample-barcoded 5' primer, a second PCR ran about 6 to 11 cycles. One entry per CDR3 protein, called by TCRdb with MiXCR from the 5' RACE reads. Among 1.5 million to 2 million distinct CDR3 sequences listed, 28% were seen once. The sequenced sample was blood. Receptors originate from a woman aged 25-40 years in good health.

This rearrangement joins TRBV20-1 to TRBJ2-1; D is possibly TRBD2 (6 bases). V was clipped by 4 bases and J by 8 bases, with 12 bases between them. CDR1 is DFQATT and CDR2 is SNEGSKA in the germline V gene (reference sequence). This CDR3 spans 12 amino acids. The CDR3 DNA follows: TGCAGTGCTACGGGAGCGACCTATGAGCAGTTCTTC. Its translation: CSATGATYEQFF.

This clonotype was seen a handful of times. The chain combines TRBV4-1 with TRBJ2-5; maybe TRBD1 (5 bases). V was trimmed by 0 bases and J by 5 bases, leaving 13 bases between them. CDR3 size: 15 residues. In germline, CDR1 is MGHRA, CDR2 YSYEKL. The CDR3 region is CASSQEVRAEETQYF. CDR3 DNA sequence: TGCGCCAGCAGCCAAGAGGTCAGGGCGGAGGAGACCCAGTACTTC.

This clonotype has at least ten counts. The chain couples TRBV12-3 or TRBV12-4 to TRBJ1-6; possibly TRBD1 for D (6 bases). V lost 4 bases and J 9 bases, leaving 13 bases between the germline ends. CDR3 length equals 14 residues. CDR3 sequence (DNA): TGTGCCAGCAGTTCCAACAGGGATGGTTCACCCCTCCACTTT. Translation gives CASSSNRDGSPLHF.

The chain carries TRBV29-1 and TRBJ1-1; no definite D call. The CDR3 runs 14 residues. With 4 bases removed from V and 0 bases from J, the gap between germline ends came to 12 bases. Germline V gene data show CDR1 as SQVTM and CDR2 as ANQGSEA. The CDR3 sequence: CSVVGASMNTEAFF. In nucleotides, the CDR3 is TGCAGCGTTGTTGGCGCCTCCATGAACACTGAAGCTTTCTTT.

This clonotype was picked up many times. The chain carries TRBV4-1 and TRBJ2-7; perhaps TRBD1 as D (6 bases). The germline gives CDR1 MGHRA, CDR2 YSYEKL. The CDR3 loop spans 14 amino acids. Trimming shortened V by 4 bases and J by 3 bases, and 13 bases separated the two germline ends. CDR3 nucleotides: TGCGCCAGCAGCCCTCGAGAGGGGGACTACGAGCAGTACTTC. As protein: CASSPREGDYEQYF.

Comments on this clonotype: Just one base apart from a much larger clone, this may be a read error. The V and J genes are TRBV28 and TRBJ2-4; 11 bases match TRBD2. The J call may be in error: the DNA end matches TRBJ2-7 better. In germline, CDR1 is MDHEN, CDR2 SYDVKM. CDR3 size: 15 residues. The CDR3 here is CANSLYSSGGLEQYF. CDR3 DNA: TGTGCCAACAGTTTATATTCTAGCGGGGGGCTCGAGCAGTACTTC.

This clonotype was recorded at least ten times. The chain is built from TRBV7-9 and TRBJ2-7, with D perhaps TRBD1 (6 bases). Trimming took off 11 bases at V and 0 bases at J, with 11 bases between the two ends. The CDR3 length is 12 residues. Germline CDR1 and CDR2: SEHNR and FQNEAQ (reference sequence). The DNA for the CDR3 is TGTGCCTACCAGGGGAACTCCTACGAGCAGTACTTC. Its protein is CAYQGNSYEQYF.

In this sample, this clonotype turned up many times. The V and J genes are TRBV12-3 or TRBV12-4 and TRBJ2-7, with D hard to call. V gave up 5 bases and J gave up 1 base, with 12 bases separating them. The CDR3 sequence is 14 residues long. In DNA, the CDR3 is TGTGCCAGCAGTCGGACCGGATTTTCCTACGAGCAGTACTTC. It is translated as CASSRTGFSYEQYF.

In this sample, this clonotype turned up many times. The rearrangement joins TRBV15 to TRBJ2-7, with a possible D match to TRBD2 (6 bases). Deletions cut 3 bases from V and 3 bases from J, with 18 bases between. Germline-derived CDR1 and CDR2 are LNHNV and YYDKDF (reference sequence). The CDR3 covers 16 residues. The CDR3, as DNA: TGTGCCACCAGCAGGACCCACGGGGGACGGGACTACGAGCAGTACTTC. Its translation: CATSRTHGGRDYEQYF.

Only a few counts were recorded for this clonotype. CDR3 sequence reads: CASSPTPGGITTNEKLFF. DNA for the CDR3: TGCGCCAGCAGCCCGACCCCCGGAGGGATAACAACTAATGAAAAACTGTTTTTT. The rearrangement links TRBV4-1 to TRBJ1-4; no clear D gene. Germline V gives CDR1 MGHRA, CDR2 YSYEKL. The CDR3 sequence is 18 residues long. Between the trimmed V and J ends, which lost 4 bases and 0 bases, there was a span of 18 bases.

A word on this clonotype: A junction boundary mismatches the germline segment, possibly from a read error. The V and J genes are TRBV2 and TRBJ1-5, with a tentative D call TRBD1 (6 bases). The CDR3 consists of 15 residues. Germline values: CDR1 SNHLY, CDR2 FYNNEI. CDR3 residues: CANSPGGFGGQPQHF. CDR3 bases: TGTGCCAACAGTCCCGGGGGCTTCGGGGGTCAGCCCCAGCATTTT.

As concerns this clonotype: The junction differs from germline at one of its ends, possibly a read error. The rearrangement uses TRBV5-1 and TRBJ1-2, with 9 positions matching TRBD1. Germline V gives CDR1 SGHRS, CDR2 YFSETQ. The CDR3 extends over 15 amino acids. The CDR3 DNA reads as TGCGTCAGCAGCGCCGGGACAGGGCTATCCGATGGCTACACCTTC. Amino acid sequence: CVSSAGTGLSDGYTF.

This chain uses TRBV20-1 with TRBJ1-3; D is unresolved. The CDR3 is made up of 15 amino acids. Trimming shortened V by 6 bases and J by 0 bases, and 15 bases separated the two germline ends. Germline assignment: CDR1 DFQATT and CDR2 SNEGSKA (reference sequence). CDR3 DNA sequence: TGCAGTGCCGTGGCGCCGCCGGGCTCTGGAAACACCATATATTTT. Encoded protein: CSAVAPPGSGNTIYF.

The gene calls are TRBV27 and TRBJ2-3; 8 nucleotides agree with TRBD2. Germline V lookup: CDR1 MNHEY, CDR2 SMNVEV (reference sequence). J gave up 6 bases and V 0 bases, and 8 bases lay outside the gene matches. The CDR3 is made up of 16 amino acids. The CDR3 loop reads CASSLSRERGGDTQYF. The CDR3 DNA sequence: TGTGCCAGCAGTTTATCGAGGGAACGCGGGGGGGATACGCAGTATTTT.

This sequence joins TRBV28 and TRBJ1-1, with D possibly being TRBD1 (6 bases). Germline CDR1 reads MDHEN; CDR2 reads SYDVKM. V gave up 8 bases and J gave up 4 bases, with 14 bases separating them. The CDR3 extends over 13 amino acids. The CDR3 region is CASGRQVGTEAFF. In DNA, the CDR3 is TGTGCCAGCGGGAGACAGGTGGGCACTGAAGCTTTCTTT.